This T cell receptor beta chain was captured in a study of T cell repertoires in cytomegalovirus infection (dated by TCRdb to about 2019). In terms of the full investigation: Peptide stimulations targeted recently identified HLA-C-restricted CMV epitopes, whose presentation resists viral immunomodulation, together with well-studied HLA-B-restricted epitopes. Because public TCR beta signatures pointed to carriage of CMV infection together with the matching HLA type, the HLA type of each donor mattered for the analysis.

As for this clonotype: Its antigen is not yet known. No quality values exist for individual bases; no much larger clone is one base distant.

Sequenced using an Illumina HiSeq 1500. The public sequencing data were trimmed at Q25 with fastp and processed into clonotypes with MiXCR by TCRdb, which kept only in-frame beta chains. Every entry covers one CDR3 protein and lists the most common genes and DNA from its rows. The sample has about 100,000 distinct CDR3 sequences on record, under 50% of them singletons. The ten largest clones add up to approximately 69% of the sample. Results and caveats for the whole study, not just this receptor: The ex vivo response was dominated by HLA-C-restricted CMV-specific TCR beta clonotypes, which also provided the single most frequent clonotype in two of eight donors. In both this cohort and an independent cohort of some 350 donors, the cumulative frequency of public TCR beta family members distinguished carriers of CMV infection plus the relevant HLA type.

CDR1 SGHAT and CDR2 FQNNGV are derived from the germline V gene. V is pared back by 3 bases and J by 0 bases, with 14 bases lying between the germline termini. The CDR3 numbers 16 residues from cysteine through phenylalanine. Here the CDR3 DNA is all that survives: 48 bases in frame from base 1. This sample's treatment or condition label indicates: in vitro stimulation with specific CMV peptide epitopes to enrich CMV-specific T cells. This material consisted of CD8+ T cells from cultured PBMCs, taken from culture after CMV antigen stimulation. This clonotype was obtained from a human donor in good health (CMV status not recorded). Some clones in this sample may be carry-over from other donors' samples. Recombination joined TRBV11-2 with TRBJ1-1; the best D guess is TRBD1, with 5 bases matching. CDR3 sequence: CASSFPGRNLNTEAFF. The nucleotides are TGTGCCAGCAGCTTTCCGGGACGTAATTTGAACACTGAAGCTTTCTTT.